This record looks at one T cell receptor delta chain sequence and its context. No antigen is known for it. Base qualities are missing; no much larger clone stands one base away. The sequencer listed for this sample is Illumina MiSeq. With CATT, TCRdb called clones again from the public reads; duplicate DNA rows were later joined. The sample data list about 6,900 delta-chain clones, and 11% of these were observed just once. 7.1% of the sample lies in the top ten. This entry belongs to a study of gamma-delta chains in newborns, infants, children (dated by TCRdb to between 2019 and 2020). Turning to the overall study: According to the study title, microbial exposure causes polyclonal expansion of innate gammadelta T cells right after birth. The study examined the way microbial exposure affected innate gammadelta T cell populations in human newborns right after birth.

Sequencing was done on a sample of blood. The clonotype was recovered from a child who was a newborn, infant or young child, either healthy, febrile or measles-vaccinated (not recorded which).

The CDR3 protein sequence reads: CACDTVETGGYREGDKLIF. Read as DNA, the sequence is TGTGCCTGTGACACCGTTGAGACTGGGGGATACCGGGAGGGAGATAAACTCATCTTT. The chain uses TRDV2 and TRDJ1; a stretch of 12 junction bases matches TRDD3. The J gene, absent from TCRdb, was called here by matching the DNA to germline. Trimming removed 0 bases from V and 5 bases from J; the gene matches leave 15 bases unexplained. There are 19 amino acids in the CDR3, from cysteine to phenylalanine inclusive. Kept here is only the CDR3 DNA, which spans 57 bases and is read in frame from base 1. Per the germline V gene, GEAIGNYY is the CDR1 and EKD is the CDR2.